This T cell receptor beta chain was identified in a study of human T cells and chemical hapten exposure. TCRdb re-called the RACE reads through MiXCR, storing one row per CDR3 protein. The data show nearly 350,000 distinct CDR3 sequences, with around 7% seen just once and about 8% held by the top ten. As to time point: patch test 1, 2 weeks after DPC sensitization. As for treatment: therapeutic diphenylcyclopropenone sensitization with weekly scalp DPC. Trimming left V 10 bases short and J 7 bases short, with 9 bases between. CDR1 and CDR2 (germline): SGDLS, YYNGEE. This CDR3 comprises 9 residues. This clonotype was found a few times.

The chain employs TRBV9 and TRBJ2-7; D gene ambiguous. The sequence came from a woman aged 18-35 years with alopecia areata. Some clones in this sample may be carry-over from other donors' samples. This material consisted of whole blood, taken in connection with sensitization to the hapten diphenylcyclopropenone (DPC). CDR3 sequence (DNA): TGTGCCGCCCTGGAGGAGCAGTACTTC. Protein sequence: CAALEEQYF.